This T cell receptor beta chain is from a study of OX40 agonist ivuxolimab in advanced cancers. Across the whole study: Among those enrolled, mean age was around 60 years (range roughly 23 to 90) and 82.7% were male.

CDR1 and CDR2 (germline): MNHNS, SASEGT. J was trimmed by 8 bases and V by 5 bases; bases with no gene match: 6. The CDR3 is 13 amino acids. Produced via immunoSEQ multiplex PCR; TCRdb's table is partial and in-frame only. Among roughly 100,000 clones listed, about nine tenths were seen once. The source material was CD4+ or CD8+ T cells sorted from blood, sampled in a trial of the OX40 agonist ivuxolimab. The chain links TRBV6-1 to TRBJ1-3, with 7 bases lining up with TRBD1. This clonotype was sampled from an adult with an advanced solid tumor such as melanoma, head and neck, liver or kidney cancer. DNA of the CDR3: TGTGCCAGCAGTTCTCGGACAGGCGACACCATATATTTT. Its translation: CASSSRTGDTIYF.